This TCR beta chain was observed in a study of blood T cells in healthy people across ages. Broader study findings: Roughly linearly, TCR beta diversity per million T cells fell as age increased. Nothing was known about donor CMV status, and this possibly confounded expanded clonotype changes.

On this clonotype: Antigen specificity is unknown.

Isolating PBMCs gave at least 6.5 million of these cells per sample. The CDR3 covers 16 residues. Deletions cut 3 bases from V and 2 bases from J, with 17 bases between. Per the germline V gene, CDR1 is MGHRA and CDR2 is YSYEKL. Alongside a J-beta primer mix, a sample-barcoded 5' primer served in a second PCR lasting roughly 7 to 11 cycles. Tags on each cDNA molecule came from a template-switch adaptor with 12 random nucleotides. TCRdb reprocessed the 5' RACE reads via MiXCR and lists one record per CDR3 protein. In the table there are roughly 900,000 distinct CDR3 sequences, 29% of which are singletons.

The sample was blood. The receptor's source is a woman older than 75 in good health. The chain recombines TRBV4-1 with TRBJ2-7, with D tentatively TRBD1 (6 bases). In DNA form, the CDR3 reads TGCGCCAGCAGCCACGCCCCGGGACAAAGGCCCTACGAGCAGTACTTC. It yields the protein CASSHAPGQRPYEQYF.